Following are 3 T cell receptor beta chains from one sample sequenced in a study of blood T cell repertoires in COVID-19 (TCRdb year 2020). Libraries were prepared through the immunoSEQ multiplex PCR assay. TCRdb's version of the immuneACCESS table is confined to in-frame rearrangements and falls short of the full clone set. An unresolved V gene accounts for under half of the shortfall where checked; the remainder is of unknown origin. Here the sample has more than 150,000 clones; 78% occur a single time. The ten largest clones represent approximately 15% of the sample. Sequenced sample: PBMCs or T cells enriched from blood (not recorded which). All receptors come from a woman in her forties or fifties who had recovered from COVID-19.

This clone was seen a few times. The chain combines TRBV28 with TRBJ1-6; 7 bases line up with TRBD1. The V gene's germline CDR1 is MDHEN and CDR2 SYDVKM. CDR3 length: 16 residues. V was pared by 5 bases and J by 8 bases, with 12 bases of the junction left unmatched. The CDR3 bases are TGTGCCAGCAGTACACCCGCAGGGGGATCATATTCACCCCTCCACTTT. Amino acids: CASSTPAGGSYSPLHF.

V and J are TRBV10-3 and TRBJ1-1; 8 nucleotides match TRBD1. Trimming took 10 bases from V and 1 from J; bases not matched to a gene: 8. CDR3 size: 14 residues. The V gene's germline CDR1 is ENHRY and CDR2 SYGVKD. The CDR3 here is CATGQGRSNTEAFF. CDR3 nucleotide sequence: TGTGCCACCGGACAGGGTCGGTCGAACACTGAAGCTTTCTTT.

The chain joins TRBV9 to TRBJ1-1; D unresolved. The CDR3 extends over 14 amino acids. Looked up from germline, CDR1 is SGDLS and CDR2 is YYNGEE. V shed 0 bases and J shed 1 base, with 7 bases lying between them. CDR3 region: CASSVGLPNTEAFF. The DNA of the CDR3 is TGTGCCAGCAGCGTAGGACTTCCGAACACTGAAGCTTTCTTT. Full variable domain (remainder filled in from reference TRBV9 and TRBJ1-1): DSGVTQTPKHLITATGQRVTLRCSPRSGDLSVYWYQQSLDQGLQFLIQYYNGEERAKGNILERFSAQQFPDLHSELNLSSLELGDSALYFCASSVGLPNTEAFFGQGTRLTVV.